This T cell receptor (beta chain) is drawn from a study of T-cell memory formation after mild COVID-19 (dated by TCRdb to the early 2020s). About the investigation overall: TCR sequence clusters from the two donors were found to be largely donor specific. Longitudinal TCRalpha and TCRbeta repertoire sequencing tracked T-cell clones expanding and contracting after mild COVID-19 in a couple of donors. Two young, previously healthy adult volunteers, one female and one male, were included in the cohort. Beyond this particular receptor, the publication reports: From day 15 to 85, contracting clones showed balanced CD4/CD8 phenotypes, whereas a second wave of clones that expanded from day 15 to 37 leaned towards CD4+. Contracting CD4+ clones appeared mostly in the CM and EM memory subsets, whereas CD8+ clones were enriched in EMRA. The detection of some responding clones in pre-infection memory suggests that pre-existing cross-reactive memory T cells joined the SARS-CoV-2 response. SARS-CoV-2 specificity of the second-wave clones peaking on day 37 was not confirmed. The study included only two mild cases, and larger cohorts that include severe cases with pre-infection samples were judged to be necessary.

The listed sequencing device is Illumina NovaSeq 6000. TCRalpha and TCRbeta cDNA libraries were constructed by 5'RACE with constant-segment primers, with sample barcodes and unique molecular identifiers being introduced. Trizol reagent was used to extract RNA from every sample. Amplification of the libraries took two PCR steps, and the second step added a second sample barcode plus Illumina TruSeq adapters. The libraries were sequenced on an Illumina NovaSeq using 2 x 150 bp paired-end reads. Processing in the source paper ran as follows. Demultiplexing of reads and collapsing into UMI-guided consensus sequences were performed with migec v1.2.7. Using mixcr v2.1.11, UMI consensuses were aligned to TRA and TRB V and J templates and then assembled into clonotypes. Clonotypes were classified as expanded or contracted when called significant by both edgeR and NoisET, with noise models trained on biological replicates. edgeR calls used a false discovery rate-adjusted p below 0.01 and a log2 fold-change threshold of 1. PCA with hierarchical clustering of max-normalized trajectories of the 1000 most abundant clonotypes was used as exploratory dynamics analysis. The CD4 or CD8 phenotype of responding clones was assigned using the separately sequenced CD4+ and CD8+ repertoires. TCRdb handled the public reads itself, with Q25 trimming in fastp and clone calling in MiXCR, and kept productive beta chains. Identical CDR3 protein sequences are pooled into one entry, listed with their most common genes and DNA. The V and J calls and clone size are TCRdb's, not the authors'. The sample yields around 340,000 distinct CDR3 sequences; around 15% were counted once. Around 22% of the sample is in the top ten clones.

Ficoll-Paque density gradient centrifugation was used to isolate PBMCs. This clonotype was observed a handful of times. Its target antigen remains unknown. No base qualities exist here, and no much larger clone lies one base off it. CDR1 and CDR2 are drawn from the germline V gene: SGHTA, FQGNSA. The CDR3 covers 11 residues, taking in both the cysteine and the phenylalanine. CDR3 DNA only is kept here, 33 bases in frame from base 1. V loses 1 base, J loses 15 bases, and the germline ends lie 10 bases apart. The chain links TRBV7-2 with TRBJ2-1; TRBD2 might be the D gene, on 5 matching bases. Specimen: PBMCs or a T cell subset sorted from them (not recorded which). This clonotype originated in a young man who had mild COVID-19 (a few samples of this study predate the infection). The sample titles of this study are shuffled in the database, so cell type and time point are left out; the donor was told from shared clones. This receptor carries the CDR3 CASSLGRGPFF. The nucleotides read TGTGCCAGCAGCTTAGGCAGAGGGCCGTTCTTC.